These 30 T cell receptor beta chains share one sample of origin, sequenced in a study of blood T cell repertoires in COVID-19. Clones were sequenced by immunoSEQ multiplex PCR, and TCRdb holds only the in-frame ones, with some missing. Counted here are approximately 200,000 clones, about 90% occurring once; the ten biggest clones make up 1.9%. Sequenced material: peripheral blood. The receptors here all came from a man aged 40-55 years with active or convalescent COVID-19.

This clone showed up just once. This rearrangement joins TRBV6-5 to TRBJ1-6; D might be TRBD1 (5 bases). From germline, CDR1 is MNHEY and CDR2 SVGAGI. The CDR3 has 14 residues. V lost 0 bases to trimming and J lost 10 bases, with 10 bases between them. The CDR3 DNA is TGTGCCAGCAGTTACTCAGGGGCAGTATCACCCCTCCACTTT. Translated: CASSYSGAVSPLHF.

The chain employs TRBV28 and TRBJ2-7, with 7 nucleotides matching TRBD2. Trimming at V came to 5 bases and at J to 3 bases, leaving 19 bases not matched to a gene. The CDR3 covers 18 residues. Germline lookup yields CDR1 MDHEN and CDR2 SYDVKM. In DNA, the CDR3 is TGTGCCAGCAGTCCGAGGCTGGGGACTACCAAATCGGACTACGAGCAGTACTTC. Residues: CASSPRLGTTKSDYEQYF.

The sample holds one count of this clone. CDR3: CASSVVAGASYEQYF. CDR3 sequence (DNA): TGTGCCAGCAGCGTAGTAGCGGGAGCCTCATACGAGCAGTACTTC. This chain uses TRBV9 with TRBJ2-7, with 9 bases fitting TRBD2. The germline V gene has CDR1 SGDLS and CDR2 YYNGEE. This CDR3 has 15 amino acids. The V and J ends lost 0 bases and 4 bases, in that order; junction bases with no gene match: 5.

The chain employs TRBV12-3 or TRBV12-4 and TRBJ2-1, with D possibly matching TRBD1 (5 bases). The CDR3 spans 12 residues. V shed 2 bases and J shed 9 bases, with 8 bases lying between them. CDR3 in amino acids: CASSLRGGEQFF. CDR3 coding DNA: TGTGCCAGCAGTTTAAGGGGCGGTGAGCAGTTCTTC.

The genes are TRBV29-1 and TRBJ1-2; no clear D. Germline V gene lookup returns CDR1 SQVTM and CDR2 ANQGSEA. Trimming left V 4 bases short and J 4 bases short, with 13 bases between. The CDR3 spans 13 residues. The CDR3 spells CSVAFQVGYGYTF. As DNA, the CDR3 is TGCAGCGTTGCCTTTCAGGTTGGCTATGGCTACACCTTC.

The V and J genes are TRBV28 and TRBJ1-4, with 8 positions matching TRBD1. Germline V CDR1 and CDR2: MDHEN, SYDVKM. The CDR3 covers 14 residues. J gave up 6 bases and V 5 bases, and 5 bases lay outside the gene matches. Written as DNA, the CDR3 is TGTGCCAGCAGTGACAGGGGTAGGGATGAAAAACTGTTTTTT. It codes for CASSDRGRDEKLFF.

DNA for the CDR3: TGTGCCAGCAGCCCCTACGAGGGGGCTTTGGACACTGAAGCTTTCTTT. This codes for CASSPYEGALDTEAFF. J is TRBJ1-1 and V is TRBV3-1 (or the pseudogene TRBV3-2); 7 nucleotides line up with TRBD1. Germline assignment: CDR1 LGHDT and CDR2 YNNKEL (reference sequence). The CDR3 is 16 amino acids. Unmatched junction bases numbered 11, after V lost 4 bases and J lost 3 bases.

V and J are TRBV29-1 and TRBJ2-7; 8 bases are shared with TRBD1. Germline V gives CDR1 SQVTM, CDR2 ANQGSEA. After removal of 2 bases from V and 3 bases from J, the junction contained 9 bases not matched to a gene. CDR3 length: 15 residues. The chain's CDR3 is CSVERADRADYEQYF. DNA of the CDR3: TGCAGCGTTGAAAGAGCGGACAGGGCAGACTACGAGCAGTACTTC.

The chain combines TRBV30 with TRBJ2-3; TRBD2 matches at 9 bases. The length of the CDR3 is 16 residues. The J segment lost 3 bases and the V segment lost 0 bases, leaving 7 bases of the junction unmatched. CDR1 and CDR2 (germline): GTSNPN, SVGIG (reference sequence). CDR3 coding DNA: TGTGCCTGGAGTGTACACGCGGGGGGGCCTACAGATACGCAGTATTTT. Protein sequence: CAWSVHAGGPTDTQYF.

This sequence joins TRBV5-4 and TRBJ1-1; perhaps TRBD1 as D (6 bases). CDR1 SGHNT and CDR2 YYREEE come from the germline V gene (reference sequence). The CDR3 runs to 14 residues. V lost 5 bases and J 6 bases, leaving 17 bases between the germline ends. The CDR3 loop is CASSFVQGTAEAFF. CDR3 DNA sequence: TGTGCCAGCAGTTTCGTACAGGGAACGGCTGAAGCTTTCTTT. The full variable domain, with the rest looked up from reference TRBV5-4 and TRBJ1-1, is ETGVTQSPTHLIKTRGQQVTLRCSSQSGHNTVSWYQQALGQGPQFIFQYYREEENGRGNFPPRFSGLQFPNYSSELNVNALELDDSALYLCASSFVQGTAEAFFGQGTRLTVV.

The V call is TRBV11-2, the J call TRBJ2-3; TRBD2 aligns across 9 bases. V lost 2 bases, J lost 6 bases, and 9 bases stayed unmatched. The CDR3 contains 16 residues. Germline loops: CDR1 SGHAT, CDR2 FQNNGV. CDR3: CASSLTTSGGKDTQYF. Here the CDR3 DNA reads TGTGCCAGCAGCTTAACAACCAGCGGGGGGAAGGATACGCAGTATTTT.

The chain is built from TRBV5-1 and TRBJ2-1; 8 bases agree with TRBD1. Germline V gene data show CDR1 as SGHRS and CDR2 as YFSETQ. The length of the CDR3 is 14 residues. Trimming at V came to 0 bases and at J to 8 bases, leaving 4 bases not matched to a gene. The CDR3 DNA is TGCGCCAGCAGCTTGGGGGACAGGATCTATGAGCAGTTCTTC. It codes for CASSLGDRIYEQFF.

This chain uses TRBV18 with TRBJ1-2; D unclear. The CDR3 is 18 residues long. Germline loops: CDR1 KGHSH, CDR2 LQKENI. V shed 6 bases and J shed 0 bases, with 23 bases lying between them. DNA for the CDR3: TGTGCCAGCTCGACGCGCCACAGTATCGCCTCAGCTAACTATGGCTACACCTTC. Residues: CASSTRHSIASANYGYTF.

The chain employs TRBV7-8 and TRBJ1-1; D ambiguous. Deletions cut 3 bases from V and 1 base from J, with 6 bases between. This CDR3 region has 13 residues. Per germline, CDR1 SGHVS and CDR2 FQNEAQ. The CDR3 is CASSLFWNTEAFF. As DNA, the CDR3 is TGTGCCAGCAGCTTGTTCTGGAACACTGAAGCTTTCTTT. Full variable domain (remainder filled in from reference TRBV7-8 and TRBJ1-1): GAGVSQSPRYKVAKRGQDVALRCDPISGHVSLFWYQQALGQGPEFLTYFQNEAQLDKSGLPSDRFFAERPEGSVSTLKIQRTQQEDSAVYLCASSLFWNTEAFFGQGTRLTVV.

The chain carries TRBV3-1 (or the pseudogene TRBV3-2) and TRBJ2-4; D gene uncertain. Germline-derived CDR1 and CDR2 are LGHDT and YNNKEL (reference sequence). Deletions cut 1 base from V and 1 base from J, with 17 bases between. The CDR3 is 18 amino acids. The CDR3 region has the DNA TGTGCCAGCAGCCAAGTCCTGACTTCATTATGGGCCAAAAACATTCAGTACTTC. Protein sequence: CASSQVLTSLWAKNIQYF.

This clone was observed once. CDR3 amino acids: CASSPGQGDGYTF. The CDR3 DNA is TGTGCCAGCAGTCCCGGACAGGGGGACGGCTACACCTTC. The V and J genes are TRBV28 and TRBJ1-2; 10 bases map to TRBD1. Germline assignment: CDR1 MDHEN and CDR2 SYDVKM. CDR3 length: 13 residues. Germline trimming cut 5 bases from V and 8 bases from J; bases unmatched to any gene: 5.

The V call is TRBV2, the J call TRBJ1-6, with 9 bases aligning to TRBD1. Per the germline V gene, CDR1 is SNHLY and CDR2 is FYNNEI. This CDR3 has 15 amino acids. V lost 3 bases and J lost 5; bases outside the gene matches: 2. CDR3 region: CASSDRTGDNSPLHF. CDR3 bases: TGTGCCAGCAGTGACCGGACAGGGGATAATTCACCCCTCCACTTT.

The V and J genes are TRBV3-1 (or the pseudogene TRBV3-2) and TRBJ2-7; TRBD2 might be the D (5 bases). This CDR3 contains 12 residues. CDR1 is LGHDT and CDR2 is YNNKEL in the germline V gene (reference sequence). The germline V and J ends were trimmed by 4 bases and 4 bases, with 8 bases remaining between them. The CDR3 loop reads CASSLGSYEQYF. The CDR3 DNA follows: TGTGCCAGCAGCCTGGGGAGTTACGAGCAGTACTTC.

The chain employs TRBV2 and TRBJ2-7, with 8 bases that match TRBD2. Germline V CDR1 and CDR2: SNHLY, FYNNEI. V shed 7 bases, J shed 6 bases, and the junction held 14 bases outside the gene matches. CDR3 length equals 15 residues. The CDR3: CASNDAGGRSLEQYF. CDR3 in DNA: TGTGCCAGCAATGACGCGGGAGGTCGGTCCCTCGAGCAGTACTTC.

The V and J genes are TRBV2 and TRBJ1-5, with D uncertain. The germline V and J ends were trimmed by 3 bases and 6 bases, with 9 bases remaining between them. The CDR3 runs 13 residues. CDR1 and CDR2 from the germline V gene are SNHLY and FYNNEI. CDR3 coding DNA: TGTGCCAGCAGTGAGGAGAGGGCTCAGCCCCAGCATTTT. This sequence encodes CASSEERAQPQHF.

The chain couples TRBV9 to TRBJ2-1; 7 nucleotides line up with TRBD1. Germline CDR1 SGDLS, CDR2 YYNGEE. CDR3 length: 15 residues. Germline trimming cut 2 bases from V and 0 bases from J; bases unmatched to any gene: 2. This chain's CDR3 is CASSVSGGSYNEQFF. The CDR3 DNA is TGTGCCAGCAGCGTCTCAGGGGGCTCCTACAATGAGCAGTTCTTC.

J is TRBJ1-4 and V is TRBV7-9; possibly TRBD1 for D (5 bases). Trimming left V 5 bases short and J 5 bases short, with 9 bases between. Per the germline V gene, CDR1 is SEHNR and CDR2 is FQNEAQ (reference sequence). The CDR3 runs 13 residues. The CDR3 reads CASSADRNEKLFF. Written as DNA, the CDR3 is TGTGCCAGCAGCGCCGACAGAAATGAAAAACTGTTTTTT.

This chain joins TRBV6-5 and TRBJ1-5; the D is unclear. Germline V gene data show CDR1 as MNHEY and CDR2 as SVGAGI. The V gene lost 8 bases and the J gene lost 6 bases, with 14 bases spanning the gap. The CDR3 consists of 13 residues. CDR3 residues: CASGPDRGQPQHF. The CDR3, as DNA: TGTGCCAGCGGACCTGACCGGGGTCAGCCCCAGCATTTT.

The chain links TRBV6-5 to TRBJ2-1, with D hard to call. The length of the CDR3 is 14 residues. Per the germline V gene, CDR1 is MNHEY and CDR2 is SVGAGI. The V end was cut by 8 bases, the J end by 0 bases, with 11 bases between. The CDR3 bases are TGTGCCAGCCAATTTAGAGACTCCTACAATGAGCAGTTCTTC. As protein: CASQFRDSYNEQFF.

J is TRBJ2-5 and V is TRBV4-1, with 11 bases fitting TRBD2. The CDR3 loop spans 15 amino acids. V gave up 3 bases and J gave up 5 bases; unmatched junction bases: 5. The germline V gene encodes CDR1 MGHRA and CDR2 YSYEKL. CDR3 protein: CASSHTSGGSETQYF. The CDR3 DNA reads TGCGCCAGCAGCCACACTAGCGGGGGTTCGGAGACCCAGTACTTC.

This CDR3 reads CASSLNHGSGVTAFF. CDR3 DNA sequence: TGTGCCAGCAGTTTAAACCACGGGTCGGGGGTGACAGCTTTCTTT. This chain connects TRBV27 to TRBJ1-1, with D perhaps matching TRBD1 (5 bases). The CDR3 runs 15 residues. Trimming shortened V by 2 bases and J by 10 bases, and 20 bases separated the two germline ends. Germline CDR1 MNHEY, CDR2 SMNVEV (reference sequence).

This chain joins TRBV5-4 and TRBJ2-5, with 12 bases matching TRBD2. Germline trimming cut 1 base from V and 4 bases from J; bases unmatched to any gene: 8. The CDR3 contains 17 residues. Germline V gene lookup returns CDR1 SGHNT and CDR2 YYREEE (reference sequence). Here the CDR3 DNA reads TGTGCCAGCAGCTTGTATTCTAGCGGGAGGGCGGGAGAGACCCAGTACTTC. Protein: CASSLYSSGRAGETQYF.

In nucleotides, the CDR3 is TGCGCCAGCATTGGAATAGCGGGGTCCTACGAGCAGTACTTC. The encoded protein is CASIGIAGSYEQYF. The rearrangement joins TRBV10-2 to TRBJ2-7; 8 nucleotides line up with TRBD2. Trimming at V came to 7 bases and at J to 1 base, leaving 6 bases not matched to a gene. CDR3 length equals 14 residues. Germline CDR1 WSHSY, CDR2 SAAADI.

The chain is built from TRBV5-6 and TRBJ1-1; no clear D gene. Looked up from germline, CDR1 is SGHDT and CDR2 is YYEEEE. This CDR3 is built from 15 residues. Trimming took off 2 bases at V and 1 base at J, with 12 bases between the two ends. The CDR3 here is CASSFNTQKNTEAFF. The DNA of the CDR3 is TGTGCCAGCAGCTTTAACACCCAGAAGAACACTGAAGCTTTCTTT.

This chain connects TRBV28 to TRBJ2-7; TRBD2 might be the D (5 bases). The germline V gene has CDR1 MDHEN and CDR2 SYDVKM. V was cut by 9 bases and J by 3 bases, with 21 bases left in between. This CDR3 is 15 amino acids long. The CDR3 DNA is TGTGCCAGTGAAAGCGCCGGGGAGAAGGGCTACGAGCAGTACTTC. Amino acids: CASESAGEKGYEQYF.